The rows below give T cell receptor beta chains drawn from one sample of a study of T cells in Graves' hyperthyroidism and ophthalmopathy. TCRdb recomputed calls from the multiplex PCR reads with MiXCR, one row per CDR3 protein. This table has more than 500,000 distinct CDR3 sequences, approximately 15% appearing once. Sequencing used blood. The receptors were gathered from a woman aged 40 to 49 with Graves' ophthalmopathy. Each CDR3 is given with its conserved first and last residue. D genes are given only for firm matches. The size entry is marked missing in some rows and otherwise reads once, few, many or a size class.

TRBJ1-5,TRBV10-3,many,.,TGTGCCATCAGTGACAGGCCCAGCAATCAGCCCCAGCATTTT,CAISDRPSNQPQHF
TRBJ2-5,TRBV5-1,few,.,TGCGCCAGCAGCACGAACCGCGCTGACCAAGAGACCCAGTACTTC,CASSTNRADQETQYF
TRBJ1-2,TRBV24-1,.,.,TGTGCCACCAGTGATGATTTGGGGATGACAGCTTTCTATGGCTACACCTTC,CATSDDLGMTAFYGYTF
TRBJ1-1,TRBV12-3/TRBV12-4,many,.,TGTGCCAGCAGTTTAGCTGAGGACACTGAAGCTTTCTTT,CASSLAEDTEAFF
TRBJ1-2,TRBV11-3,many,.,TGTGCCAGCAGCTGGGGTCTTGGATATGGCTACACCTTC,CASSWGLGYGYTF
TRBJ1-5,TRBV19,many,TRBD1,TGTGCCAGTAGTATTATGGGACAGGGCCTTTCAATCAGTTCAATAAGAAATGCTCAACAGCATTTT,CASSIMGQGLSISSIRNAQQHF
TRBJ1-1,TRBV11-1,.,TRBD1,TGTGCCAGCAGCTTACCCTACTCACAGGGGACGAACACTGAAGCTTTCTTT,CASSLPYSQGTNTEAFF
TRBJ2-7,TRBV14,.,.,TGTGCCAGCAGCCAAGCGGGGGGCTTCTACGAGCAGTACTTC,CASSQAGGFYEQYF
TRBJ1-2,TRBV7-9,few,.,TGTGCCAGCAGCACCCAGACTACAGAGGTTTATGGCTACACCTTC,CASSTQTTEVYGYTF
TRBJ1-1,TRBV6-1,many,.,TGTGCCAGCAGTGAATGGTTGGCTGAAGCTTTCTTT,CASSEWLAEAFF
TRBJ2-7,TRBV6-1,.,.,TGTGCCAGCAGTGACACCGACTACGAGCAGTACTTC,CASSDTDYEQYF
TRBJ2-7,TRBV19,many,.,TGTGCCAGTAGTATAGGGGGGAACGAGCAGTACTTC,CASSIGGNEQYF
TRBJ1-1,TRBV5-1,few,.,TGCGCCAGCAGCCCTTCCAGGGAGGTTACGAACACTGAAGCTTTCTTT,CASSPSREVTNTEAFF
TRBJ1-2,TRBV25-1,.,TRBD1,TGTGCCAGCAGTGACCGGGACAGGACCTATGGCTACACCTTC,CASSDRDRTYGYTF
TRBJ1-1,TRBV28,many,.,TGTGCCAGCACCATCATTGGGGGGGCAACTGAAGCTTTCTTT,CASTIIGGATEAFF
TRBJ2-7,TRBV28,few,.,TGTGCCAGCAGTTTAGGGGTCCTAGTGGAGCAGTACTTC,CASSLGVLVEQYF
TRBJ1-5,TRBV12-3/TRBV12-4,.,.,TGTGCCAGCACCTTTGGAGGGGGGAATCAGCCCCAGCATTTT,CASTFGGGNQPQHF
TRBJ1-1,TRBV12-3/TRBV12-4,many,.,TGTGCCAGCAGTTTAAGGACAGTCACTGAAGCTTTCTTT,CASSLRTVTEAFF
TRBJ2-2,TRBV2,few,TRBD2,TGTGCCAGCAGTGAATGGGGACTACCGAACACCGGGGAGCTGTTTTTT,CASSEWGLPNTGELFF
TRBJ2-2,TRBV12-3/TRBV12-4,many,TRBD1,TGTGCCAGCAGTCGTTTTGGGACAGGGAAGGCCGGGGAGCTGTTTTTT,CASSRFGTGKAGELFF
TRBJ2-2,TRBV29-1,many,TRBD2,TGCAGCGTCGCGGGGGAAGGGAGTTCGAACACCGGGGAGCTGTTTTTT,CSVAGEGSSNTGELFF
TRBJ2-7,TRBV18,.,TRBD2,TGTGCCAGCTCACCGATCCAATTAGCGGGAGAAGACTACGAGCAGTACTTC,CASSPIQLAGEDYEQYF
TRBJ2-7,TRBV6-1,many,.,TGTGCCAGCAGTAAGGGAGAGACTTCCTACGAGCAGTACTTC,CASSKGETSYEQYF
TRBJ2-1,TRBV6-2/TRBV6-3,many,.,TGTGCCAGCAGCCCCGGGACGGAGTCCTACAATGAGCAGTTCTTC,CASSPGTESYNEQFF
TRBJ1-5,TRBV7-8,many,.,TGTGCCAGCAGCTTAGTGGGGGAGGGCAATCAGCCCCAGCATTTT,CASSLVGEGNQPQHF
TRBJ2-4,TRBV12-3/TRBV12-4,few,TRBD1,TGTGCCAGCAGTTTTGGGACAGGAGTAGCCAAAAACATTCAGTACTTC,CASSFGTGVAKNIQYF
TRBJ2-7,TRBV2,once,.,TGTGCCAGCAGTTTATTGCACGGGGCGGAGCAGTACTTC,CASSLLHGAEQYF
TRBJ1-6,TRBV30,few,.,TGTGCCTCAGCAACATGGAATTCACCCCTCCACTTT,CASATWNSPLHF
TRBJ1-2,TRBV19,many,.,TGTGCCAGTACCATTCAGGGCTATGGCTACACCTTC,CASTIQGYGYTF
TRBJ2-7,TRBV20-1,.,.,TGCAGTGCCCCTGTGAGACCAGAGACCTACGAGCAGTACTTC,CSAPVRPETYEQYF
TRBJ1-1,TRBV27,many,.,TGTGCCAGCAGCGACGATATGAACACTGAAGCTTTCTTT,CASSDDMNTEAFF
TRBJ2-7,TRBV24-1,many,TRBD1,TGTGCCACCAGTGACGACAGGGCGGAAGAGCAGTACTTC,CATSDDRAEEQYF
TRBJ2-7,TRBV20-1,few,TRBD2,TGCAGTGCTGTCCTACTAGCGGGAGCGGGCGAGCAGTACTTC,CSAVLLAGAGEQYF
TRBJ1-3,TRBV30,many,TRBD1,TGTGCCTGGAGAGACCGGGACAGGGTGAGAAACACCATATATTTT,CAWRDRDRVRNTIYF
TRBJ1-5,TRBV28,.,TRBD1,TGTGCCAGCATAGGAGGGGGCAGGCAGCCCCAGCATTTT,CASIGGGRQPQHF
TRBJ2-5,TRBV7-9,many,TRBD2,TGTGCCAGCAGCCCTAGGACTAGCGGGAACCTTCAAGAGACCCAGTACTTC,CASSPRTSGNLQETQYF